These 21 T cell receptor beta chains came from one sample sequenced in a study of shared clonotypes between healthy human individuals. Here immunoSEQ multiplex PCR was the method, and the copy in TCRdb shows in-frame clones only, minus some. Altogether approximately 980,000 clones are present, approximately 76% being singletons, with the ten largest covering around 1.5%. The sample comprised memory CD4+ T cells sorted from blood. Subset: CD45RA-negative fraction. The receptor source for this set is a young man in good health.

The genes are TRBV30 and TRBJ1-2, with a tentative D call TRBD1 (5 bases). Deletions cut 0 bases from V and 8 bases from J, with 19 bases between. Germline lookup yields CDR1 GTSNPN and CDR2 SVGIG (reference sequence). The CDR3 has 15 residues. As DNA, the CDR3 is TGTGCCTGGAGTGTATCGACAAGGGGCCTCTGGGGCTACACCTTC. Protein product: CAWSVSTRGLWGYTF.

The sample holds a few counts of this clone. J is TRBJ2-5 and V is TRBV18, with D tentatively TRBD1 (6 bases). Germline CDR1 is KGHSH and CDR2 is LQKENI. CDR3 size: 17 residues. Trimming removed 4 bases at V and 5 bases at J, with 23 bases between. CDR3 coding DNA: TGTGCCAGCTCACGGTCCTCTGGGGGCGCGAAGGTGGAGACCCAGTACTTC. This encodes CASSRSSGGAKVETQYF.

This clone has more than one count but fewer than ten. This chain connects TRBV11-2 to TRBJ2-7; D unresolved. This CDR3 has 16 amino acids. The germline V gene has CDR1 SGHAT and CDR2 FQNNGV. The V gene lost 7 bases and the J gene lost 0 bases, with 19 bases spanning the gap. Here the CDR3 DNA reads TGTGCCAGCACCGGCTCCTCATGGACCAGCTCCTACGAGCAGTACTTC. Residues: CASTGSSWTSSYEQYF.

CDR3 residues: CASSLRDRNTEAFF. The CDR3 coding sequence is TGCGCCAGCAGCCTCCGGGACAGGAACACTGAAGCTTTCTTT. The chain links TRBV4-3 to TRBJ1-1; 7 nucleotides line up with TRBD1. Trimming took 4 bases from V and 1 from J; bases not matched to a gene: 3. This CDR3 has 14 residues. Germline V gives CDR1 LGHNA, CDR2 YSLEER.

The V and J genes are TRBV29-1 and TRBJ1-2; TRBD1 matches 7 bases. V was clipped by 7 bases and J by 3 bases; unmatched bases: 8. Germline V lookup: CDR1 SQVTM, CDR2 ANQGSEA. CDR3 length: 13 residues. The CDR3 coding sequence is TGCAGCGCCCGACAGGGCAATTACTATGGCTACACCTTC. Translated, it gives CSARQGNYYGYTF.

The chain is built from TRBV11-3 and TRBJ2-3; a possible D gene is TRBD2 (5 bases). Germline V gives CDR1 SGHNT, CDR2 YENEEA. V was shortened by 5 bases and J by 0 bases, with 18 bases between the two germline ends. This CDR3 spans 17 amino acids. CDR3 nucleotide sequence: TGTGCCAGCAGCGGTGGGAGTAGTGGATATAGCACAGATACGCAGTATTTT. It specifies CASSGGSSGYSTDTQYF.

The J gene is TRBJ1-5, the V gene TRBV2; a possible D gene is TRBD1 (5 bases). Germline CDR1 SNHLY, CDR2 FYNNEI. This CDR3 is built from 15 residues. Trimming cost V 4 bases and J 0 bases, with 10 bases left between them. CDR3 bases: TGTGCCAGCAGTGTTCAGGGTCATAGCAATCAGCCCCAGCATTTT. It is translated as CASSVQGHSNQPQHF.

This clone was seen repeatedly, ten times or more. Distinct nucleotide sequences in the sample also encode this CDR3. The gene calls are TRBV5-1 and TRBJ1-1; TRBD1 might be the D (6 bases). Germline V gives CDR1 SGHRS, CDR2 YFSETQ. V was clipped by 2 bases and J by 4 bases, with 9 bases between them. This CDR3 is built from 13 residues. CDR3 sequence: CASSFTGSTEAFF. CDR3 nucleotide sequence: TGCGCCAGCAGCTTTACAGGGTCCACTGAAGCTTTCTTT.

This clone appeared a single time. The chain recombines TRBV5-1 with TRBJ2-2; the D gene could be TRBD1 or TRBD2 (5 bases each). Trimming stripped 1 base from V and 4 bases from J, with 17 bases between. Per germline, CDR1 SGHRS and CDR2 YFSETQ. The length of the CDR3 is 17 residues. The CDR3 protein is CASSLRGPGSATGELFF. In DNA form, the CDR3 reads TGCGCCAGCAGCTTGCGGGGTCCAGGGTCGGCCACCGGGGAGCTGTTTTTT.

This clone has more than one count but fewer than ten. The chain is built from TRBV2 and TRBJ2-7; D may be TRBD2 (6 bases). The germline CDR1 and CDR2 sequences are SNHLY and FYNNEI. Trimming left V 7 bases short and J 6 bases short, with 13 bases between. The CDR3 sequence is 12 residues long. The CDR3 nucleotides are TGTGCCAGCATTCGGGACTCTGGCGAGCAGTACTTC. It specifies CASIRDSGEQYF.

The rearrangement joins TRBV2 to TRBJ1-1; possibly TRBD1 for D (6 bases). V lost 7 bases and J lost 1, with 13 bases in between. Germline CDR1 SNHLY, CDR2 FYNNEI. This CDR3 has 14 residues. Here the CDR3 DNA reads TGTGCCAGCATGTTTTTACAGGGGAACACTGAAGCTTTCTTT. Translating gives CASMFLQGNTEAFF.

The chain is built from TRBV7-9 and TRBJ2-3, with a weak D call TRBD2 (5 bases). Germline V gene sequence: CDR1 SEHNR, CDR2 FQNEAQ (reference sequence). With 2 bases removed from V and 3 bases from J, the gap between germline ends came to 12 bases. The CDR3 is made up of 15 amino acids. CDR3 in amino acids: CASSLIRRGTDTQYF. The CDR3 coding sequence is TGTGCCAGCAGCTTAATACGCCGAGGGACAGATACGCAGTATTTT.

V is TRBV11-2 and J is TRBJ2-5; possible D gene TRBD2, 5 bases. The CDR3 consists of 14 residues. Germline assignment: CDR1 SGHAT and CDR2 FQNNGV. V was clipped by 4 bases and J by 4 bases, with 13 bases between them. Written as DNA, the CDR3 is TGTGCCAGCAGCTCGAGGGTCACGACAGAGACCCAGTACTTC. Protein sequence: CASSSRVTTETQYF.

Notes on this clone: Within the sample, other DNA sequences also encode this same CDR3. The gene calls are TRBV10-3 and TRBJ1-6; 7 bases align to TRBD1. This CDR3 is 14 amino acids long. Trimming cost V 6 bases and J 3 bases; bases outside gene matches: 2. Germline V CDR1 and CDR2: ENHRY, SYGVKD. In nucleotides, the CDR3 is TGTGCCATCAGGGGGACAGACTATAATTCACCCCTCCACTTT. Translation: CAIRGTDYNSPLHF.

The J gene is TRBJ1-6, the V gene TRBV19, with a weak D call TRBD1 (5 bases). Germline loops: CDR1 LNHDA, CDR2 SQIVND (reference sequence). Trimming shortened V by 10 bases and J by 6 bases, and 16 bases separated the two germline ends. CDR3 length: 14 amino acids. CDR3 nucleotide sequence: TGTGCCACTTCGTCGGGGGGGGGTAATTCACCCCTCCACTTT. This encodes CATSSGGGNSPLHF.

The DNA for the CDR3 is TGTGCCAGCAGCTTAGCGCGAGGAGGCCACAATGAGCAGTTCTTC. It specifies CASSLARGGHNEQFF. This rearrangement joins TRBV7-9 to TRBJ2-1, with a tentative D call TRBD2 (5 bases). V was trimmed by 0 bases and J by 5 bases, leaving 11 bases between them. The CDR3 extends over 15 amino acids. Germline loops: CDR1 SEHNR, CDR2 FQNEAQ (reference sequence).

This sequence joins TRBV7-2 and TRBJ2-2; 7 bases are shared with TRBD2. The junction had 8 bases not matched to a gene; V was cut back by 3 bases and J by 7 bases. The germline V gene has CDR1 SGHTA and CDR2 FQGNSA. The CDR3 is 15 residues long. CDR3 region: CASSFAGGTNGELFF. The CDR3 DNA reads as TGTGCCAGCAGCTTCGCCGGCGGGACTAACGGGGAGCTGTTTTTT.

This chain links TRBV7-2 with TRBJ1-1, with D unclear. V dropped 1 base and J dropped 4 bases, with 10 bases sitting between them. Germline V gives CDR1 SGHTA, CDR2 FQGNSA. This CDR3 contains 14 residues. CDR3 sequence (DNA): TGTGCCAGCAGCTTAGAACCGGGAGTCACTGAAGCTTTCTTT. The encoded protein is CASSLEPGVTEAFF.

This clone has a single count. J is TRBJ2-1 and V is TRBV10-1; possibly TRBD2 for D (7 bases). The V end was cut by 3 bases, the J end by 6 bases, with 15 bases between. Germline CDR1 is WNHNN and CDR2 is SYGVQD (reference sequence). The CDR3 runs to 15 residues. The CDR3: CASSDGSGGRNEQFF. CDR3 nucleotides: TGCGCCAGCAGTGACGGATCGGGGGGCCGCAATGAGCAGTTCTTC.

With regard to this clone: In the same sample, other DNA sequences code for this CDR3. The chain carries TRBV5-1 and TRBJ1-1, with D possibly TRBD1 on 6 matching bases. Germline V CDR1 and CDR2: SGHRS, YFSETQ. V lost 1 base, J lost 5 bases, and 9 bases lay in between. CDR3 length: 13 amino acids. CDR3 in amino acids: CASSLQGTTEAFF. The CDR3 DNA is TGCGCCAGCAGCTTGCAGGGGACGACTGAAGCTTTCTTT.

The chain is built from TRBV11-3 and TRBJ2-2; D might be TRBD1 (5 bases). Between the trimmed V and J ends, which lost 1 base and 7 bases, there was a span of 7 bases. Germline V gene lookup returns CDR1 SGHNT and CDR2 YENEEA. This CDR3 is built from 13 residues. The CDR3 region is CASSLVQGGELFF. The CDR3 DNA reads as TGTGCCAGCAGCTTAGTTCAGGGCGGGGAGCTGTTTTTT.